This T cell receptor (beta chain) comes out of a study of T cells in Graves' hyperthyroidism and ophthalmopathy. Study results and limitations: Ophthalmopathy could be told apart from stable hyperthyroidism with a 13 V-J model. In blood, most of the thyroid clonotypes expanded above 0.001 were also present.

RNA transcripts yielded amplified TCR beta CDR3 regions. The HTBI primer set drove a first-round RT-PCR of the TCR CDR3. Using its own MiXCR run on the multiplex PCR reads, TCRdb lists one record per CDR3 protein. Of approximately 640,000 distinct CDR3 sequences listed, about 45% are singletons. The CDR3 sequence is 14 residues long. Germline V gene sequence: CDR1 KGHDR, CDR2 SFDVKD. Trimming removed 2 bases from V and 7 bases from J, with 13 bases in between. A note on this clonotype: What it binds is unknown.

This chain joins TRBV24-1 and TRBJ1-1; a possible D gene is TRBD1 (5 bases). This sequence was found in an adult man with Graves' disease, either hyperthyroidism or ophthalmopathy (not recorded which). The material sequenced was peripheral blood or thyroid tissue (not recorded which). The CDR3 DNA is TGTGCCACCAGTGATTCCTCAGGGCCCGGTGAAGCTTTCTTT. Translation gives CATSDSSGPGEAFF.